This entry concerns a single T cell receptor beta chain. The target antigen is unknown. The CDR3 consists of 13 residues. Germline CDR1 LNHDA, CDR2 SQIVND (reference sequence). Trimming pared 8 bases from V and 2 bases from J, leaving 13 bases between. The table came from immunoSEQ multiplex PCR; TCRdb's copy has only in-frame clones and leaves some out. The table shows roughly 79,000 clones, with 80% to 90% occurring only once. The data belong to a study of PD-1 blockade in mismatch repair-deficient tumors. Study results and caveats: Tumor-resident clones, often absent from pretreatment blood, expanded after pembrolizumab and then contracted.

Every patient had mismatch repair deficiency by PCR or immunohistochemistry. The receptor comes from an adult with mismatch repair-deficient cancer. Sequencing used peripheral blood, obtained 44 weeks after starting pembrolizumab. The chain couples TRBV19 to TRBJ2-7, with D perhaps matching TRBD1 (5 bases). The CDR3 region has the DNA TGTGCCAGTTCGACAGCTAACACCTACGAGCAGTACTTC. Translated, it gives CASSTANTYEQYF.